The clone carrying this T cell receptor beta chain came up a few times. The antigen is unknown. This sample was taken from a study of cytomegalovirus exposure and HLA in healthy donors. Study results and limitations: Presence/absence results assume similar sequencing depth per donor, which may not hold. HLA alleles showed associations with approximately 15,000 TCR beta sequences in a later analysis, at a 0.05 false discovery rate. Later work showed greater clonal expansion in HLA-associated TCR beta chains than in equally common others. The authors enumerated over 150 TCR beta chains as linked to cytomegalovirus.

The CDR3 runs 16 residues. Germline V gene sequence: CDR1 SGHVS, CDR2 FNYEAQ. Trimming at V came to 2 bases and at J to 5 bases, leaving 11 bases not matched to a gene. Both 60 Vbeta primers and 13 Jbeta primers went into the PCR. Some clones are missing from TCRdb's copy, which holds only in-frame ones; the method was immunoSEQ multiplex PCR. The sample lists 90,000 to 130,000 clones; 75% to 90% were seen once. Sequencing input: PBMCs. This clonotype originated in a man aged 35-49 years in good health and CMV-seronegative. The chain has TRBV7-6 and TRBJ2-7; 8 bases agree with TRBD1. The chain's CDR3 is CASSLLGQGWYDEQYF. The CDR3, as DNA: TGTGCCAGCAGCTTACTCGGACAGGGCTGGTACGACGAGCAGTACTTC.